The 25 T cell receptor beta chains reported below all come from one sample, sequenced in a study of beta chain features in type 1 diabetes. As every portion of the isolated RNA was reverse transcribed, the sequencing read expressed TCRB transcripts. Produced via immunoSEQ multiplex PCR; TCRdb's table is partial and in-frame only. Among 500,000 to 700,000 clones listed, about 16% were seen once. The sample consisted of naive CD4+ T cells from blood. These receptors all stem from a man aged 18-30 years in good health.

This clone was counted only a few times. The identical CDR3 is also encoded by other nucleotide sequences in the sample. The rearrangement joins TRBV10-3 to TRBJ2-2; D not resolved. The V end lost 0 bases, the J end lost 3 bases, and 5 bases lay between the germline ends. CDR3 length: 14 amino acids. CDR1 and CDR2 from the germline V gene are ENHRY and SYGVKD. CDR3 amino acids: CAISESRDTGELFF. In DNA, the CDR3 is TGTGCCATCAGTGAGTCAAGGGACACCGGGGAGCTGTTTTTT.

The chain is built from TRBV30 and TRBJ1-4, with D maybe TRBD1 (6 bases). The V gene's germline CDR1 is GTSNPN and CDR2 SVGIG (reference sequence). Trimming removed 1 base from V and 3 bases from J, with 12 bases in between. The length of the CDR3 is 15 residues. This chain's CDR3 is CAWSEGVRANEKLFF. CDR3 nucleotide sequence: TGTGCCTGGAGTGAGGGGGTCAGGGCTAATGAAAAACTGTTTTTT.

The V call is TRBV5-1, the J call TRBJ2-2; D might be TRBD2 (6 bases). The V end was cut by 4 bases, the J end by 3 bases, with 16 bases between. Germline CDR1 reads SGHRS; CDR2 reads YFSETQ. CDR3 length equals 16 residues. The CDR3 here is CASSAGPGRDTGELFF. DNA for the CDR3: TGCGCCAGCAGCGCGGGACCGGGAAGGGACACCGGGGAGCTGTTTTTT.

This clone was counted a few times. The CDR3 spells CASSPRGRTNQPQHF. In DNA form, the CDR3 reads TGTGCCAGCAGCCCCCGCGGCAGGACCAATCAGCCCCAGCATTTT. The genes are TRBV7-2 and TRBJ1-5; D is undetermined. Germline V CDR1 and CDR2: SGHTA, FQGNSA. Trimming cost V 5 bases and J 3 bases, with 14 bases left between them. This CDR3 is built from 15 residues. Full variable domain (rest looked up from reference TRBV7-2 and TRBJ1-5): GAGVSQSPSNKVTEKGKDVELRCDPISGHTALYWYRQSLGQGLEFLIYFQGNSAPDKSGLPSDRFSAERTGGSVSTLTIQRTQQEDSAVYLCASSPRGRTNQPQHFGDGTRLSIL.

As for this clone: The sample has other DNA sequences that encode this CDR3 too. The CDR3 nucleotides are TGTGCCAGCAGCCTCACAGTGAACACTGAAGCTTTCTTT. It specifies CASSLTVNTEAFF. This chain joins TRBV28 and TRBJ1-1; D remains unclear. This CDR3 spans 13 amino acids. Trimming left V 6 bases short and J 0 bases short, with 8 bases between. Germline values: CDR1 MDHEN, CDR2 SYDVKM. The full variable domain, rest sourced from reference TRBV28 and TRBJ1-1, is DVKVTQSSRYLVKRTGEKVFLECVQDMDHENMFWYRQDPGLGLRLIYFSYDVKMKEKGDIPEGYSVSREKKERFSLILESASTNQTSMYLCASSLTVNTEAFFGQGTRLTVV.

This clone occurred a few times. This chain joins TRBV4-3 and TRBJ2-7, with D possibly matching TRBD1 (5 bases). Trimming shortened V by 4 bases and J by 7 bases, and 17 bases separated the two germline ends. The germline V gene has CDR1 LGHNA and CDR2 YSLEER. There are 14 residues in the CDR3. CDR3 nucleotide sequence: TGCGCCAGCAGCCTGGTTTTCGGAAGACAGGAGCAGTACTTC. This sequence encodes CASSLVFGRQEQYF.

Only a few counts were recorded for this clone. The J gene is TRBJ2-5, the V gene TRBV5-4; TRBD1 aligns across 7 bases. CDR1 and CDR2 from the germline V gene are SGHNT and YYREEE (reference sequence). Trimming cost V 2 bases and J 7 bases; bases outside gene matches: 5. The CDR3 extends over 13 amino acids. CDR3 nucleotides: TGTGCCAGCAGCTTAACAGGGGACGGGACCCAGTACTTC. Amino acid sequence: CASSLTGDGTQYF.

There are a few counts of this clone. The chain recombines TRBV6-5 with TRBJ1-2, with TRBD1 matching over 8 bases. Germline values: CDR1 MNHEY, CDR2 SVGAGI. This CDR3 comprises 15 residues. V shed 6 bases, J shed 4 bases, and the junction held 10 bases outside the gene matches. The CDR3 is CASRSGGQGAYGYTF. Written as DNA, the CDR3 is TGTGCCAGCAGGTCAGGAGGACAGGGAGCCTATGGCTACACCTTC.

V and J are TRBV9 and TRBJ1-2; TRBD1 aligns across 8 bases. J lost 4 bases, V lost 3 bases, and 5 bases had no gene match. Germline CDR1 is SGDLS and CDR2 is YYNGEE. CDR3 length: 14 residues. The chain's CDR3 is CASSAGQGGYGYTF. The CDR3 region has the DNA TGTGCCAGCAGCGCCGGACAGGGAGGCTATGGCTACACCTTC.

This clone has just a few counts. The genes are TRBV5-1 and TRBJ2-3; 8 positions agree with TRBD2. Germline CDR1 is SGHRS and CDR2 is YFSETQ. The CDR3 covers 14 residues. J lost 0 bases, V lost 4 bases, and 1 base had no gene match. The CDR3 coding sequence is TGCGCCAGCAGCCAGCGGGGGAGCACAGATACGCAGTATTTT. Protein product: CASSQRGSTDTQYF.

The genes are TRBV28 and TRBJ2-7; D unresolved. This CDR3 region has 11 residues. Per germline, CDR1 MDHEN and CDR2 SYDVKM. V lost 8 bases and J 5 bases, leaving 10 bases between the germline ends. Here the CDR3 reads CASGRAHEQYF. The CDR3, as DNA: TGTGCCAGCGGCAGAGCCCACGAGCAGTACTTC. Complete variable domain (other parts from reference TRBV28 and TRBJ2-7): DVKVTQSSRYLVKRTGEKVFLECVQDMDHENMFWYRQDPGLGLRLIYFSYDVKMKEKGDIPEGYSVSREKKERFSLILESASTNQTSMYLCASGRAHEQYFGPGTRLTVT.

For the CDR3, the DNA is TGTGCCAGCAGCCGTGGGACTAGCGGGGGCGTTCAAGAGACCCAGTACTTC. Residues: CASSRGTSGGVQETQYF. V and J are TRBV4-2 and TRBJ2-5; the match to TRBD2 covers 14 bases. Germline CDR1 and CDR2: LGHNA and YNFKEQ. Trimming took 4 bases from V and 2 from J; bases not matched to a gene: 6. The CDR3 extends over 17 amino acids.

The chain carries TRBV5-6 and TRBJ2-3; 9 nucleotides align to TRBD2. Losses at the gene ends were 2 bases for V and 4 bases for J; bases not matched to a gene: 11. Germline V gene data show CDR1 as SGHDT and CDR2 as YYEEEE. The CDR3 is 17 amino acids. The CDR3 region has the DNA TGTGCCAGCAGCTTTTTCGGCGGGAGGGCCGCTGCAGATACGCAGTATTTT. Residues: CASSFFGGRAAADTQYF.

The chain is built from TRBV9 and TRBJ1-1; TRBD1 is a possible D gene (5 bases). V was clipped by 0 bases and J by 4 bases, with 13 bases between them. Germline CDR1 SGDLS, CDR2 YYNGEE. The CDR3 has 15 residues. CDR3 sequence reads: CASSVGGGSLTEAFF. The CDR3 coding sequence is TGTGCCAGCAGCGTAGGGGGCGGCAGTCTCACTGAAGCTTTCTTT.

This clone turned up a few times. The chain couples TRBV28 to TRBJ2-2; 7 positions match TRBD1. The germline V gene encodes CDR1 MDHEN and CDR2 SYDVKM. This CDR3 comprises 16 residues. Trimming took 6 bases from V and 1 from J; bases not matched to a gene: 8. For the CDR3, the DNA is TGTGCCAGCAGCCTACCACAGGGGAGGAACACCGGGGAGCTGTTTTTT. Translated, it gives CASSLPQGRNTGELFF.

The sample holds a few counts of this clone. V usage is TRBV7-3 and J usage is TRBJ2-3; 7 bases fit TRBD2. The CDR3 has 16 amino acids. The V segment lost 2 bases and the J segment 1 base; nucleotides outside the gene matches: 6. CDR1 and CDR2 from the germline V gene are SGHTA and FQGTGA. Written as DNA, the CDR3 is TGTGCCAGCAGCTTAGGGTCTAGCGGTCGCACAGATACGCAGTATTTT. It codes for CASSLGSSGRTDTQYF.

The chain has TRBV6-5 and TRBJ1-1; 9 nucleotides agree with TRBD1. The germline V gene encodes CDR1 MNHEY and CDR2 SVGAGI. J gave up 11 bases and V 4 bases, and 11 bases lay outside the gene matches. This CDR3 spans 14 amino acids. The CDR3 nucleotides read TGTGCCAGCAGTTCAGGACAGGGGCATTGGATGGCTTTCTTT. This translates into CASSSGQGHWMAFF.

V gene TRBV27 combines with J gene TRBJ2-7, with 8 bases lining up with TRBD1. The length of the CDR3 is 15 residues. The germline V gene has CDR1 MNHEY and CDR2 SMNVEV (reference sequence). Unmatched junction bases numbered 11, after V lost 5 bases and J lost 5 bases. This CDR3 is CASSLETGGVHEQYF. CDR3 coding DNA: TGTGCCAGCAGTCTCGAAACAGGGGGAGTACACGAGCAGTACTTC.

The CDR3 is CASSVDLNLGEQYF. The CDR3 coding sequence is TGTGCCAGCAGCGTAGATCTGAACCTAGGGGAGCAGTACTTC. The chain joins TRBV9 to TRBJ2-7; no clear D. The CDR3 contains 14 residues. V was clipped by 0 bases and J by 7 bases, with 14 bases between them. Germline V lookup: CDR1 SGDLS, CDR2 YYNGEE.

CDR3 DNA: TGTGCCAGCACCCCGGGACTAGCGGGAGGGGGGGAGACCCAGTACTTC. Residues: CASTPGLAGGGETQYF. The chain is built from TRBV7-2 and TRBJ2-5; TRBD2 matches at 16 bases. This CDR3 contains 16 residues. The V and J ends lost 7 bases and 5 bases, in that order; junction bases with no gene match: 7. The germline V gene encodes CDR1 SGHTA and CDR2 FQGNSA. The full variable domain, in which reference TRBV7-2 and TRBJ2-5 provide the parts outside the CDR3, is GAGVSQSPSNKVTEKGKDVELRCDPISGHTALYWYRQSLGQGLEFLIYFQGNSAPDKSGLPSDRFSAERTGGSVSTLTIQRTQQEDSAVYLCASTPGLAGGGETQYFGPGTRLLVL.

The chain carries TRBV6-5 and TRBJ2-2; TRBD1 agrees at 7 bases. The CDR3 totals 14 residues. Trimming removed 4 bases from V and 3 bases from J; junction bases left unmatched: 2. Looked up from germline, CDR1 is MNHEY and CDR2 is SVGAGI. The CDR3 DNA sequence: TGTGCCAGCAGTTCCGACAGGGACACCGGGGAGCTGTTTTTT. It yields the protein CASSSDRDTGELFF.

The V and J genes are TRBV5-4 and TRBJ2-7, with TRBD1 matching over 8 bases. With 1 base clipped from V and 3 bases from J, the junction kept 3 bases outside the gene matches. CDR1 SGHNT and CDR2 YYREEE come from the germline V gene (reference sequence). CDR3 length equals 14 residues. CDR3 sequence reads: CASSLRDRFYEQYF. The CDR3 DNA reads TGTGCCAGCAGCTTGAGGGACAGGTTCTACGAGCAGTACTTC.

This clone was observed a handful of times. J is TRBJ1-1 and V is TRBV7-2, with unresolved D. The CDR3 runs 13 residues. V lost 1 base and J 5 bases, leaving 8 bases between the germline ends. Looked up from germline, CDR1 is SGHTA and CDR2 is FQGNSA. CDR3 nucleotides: TGTGCCAGCAGCTTAGTGTCGTGGACTGAAGCTTTCTTT. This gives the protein CASSLVSWTEAFF.

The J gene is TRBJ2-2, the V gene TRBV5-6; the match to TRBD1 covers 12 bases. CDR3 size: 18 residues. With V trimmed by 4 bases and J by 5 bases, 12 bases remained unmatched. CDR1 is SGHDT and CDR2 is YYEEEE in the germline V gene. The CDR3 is CASSEVPGQGARTGELFF. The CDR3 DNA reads TGTGCCAGCAGCGAAGTTCCGGGACAGGGGGCTCGGACCGGGGAGCTGTTTTTT.

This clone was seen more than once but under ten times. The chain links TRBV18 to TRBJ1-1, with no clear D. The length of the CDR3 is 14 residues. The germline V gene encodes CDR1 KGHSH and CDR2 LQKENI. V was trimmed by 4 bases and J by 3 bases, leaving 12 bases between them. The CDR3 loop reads CASSRDWGYTEAFF. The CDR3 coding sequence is TGTGCCAGCTCACGTGATTGGGGTTACACTGAAGCTTTCTTT. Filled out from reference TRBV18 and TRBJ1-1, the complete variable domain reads NAGVMQNPRHLVRRRGQEARLRCSPMKGHSHVYWYRQLPEEGLKFMVYLQKENIIDESGMPKERFSAEFPKEGPSILRIQQVVRGDSAAYFCASSRDWGYTEAFFGQGTRLTVV.